The text below deals with one TCR beta chain. In the study's own analysis: Quantification of nucleated cells was approximated via reference gene primer amplification. This table comes from immunoSEQ multiplex PCR, and its TCRdb copy is limited to in-frame clones, with some not included. V, J and clone size were drawn from that table, and D and trimming were deduced from the DNA. Of fewer than 450,000 clones in the sample, approximately 88% were seen once. Trimming took 4 bases from V and 5 from J; bases not matched to a gene: 5. CDR1 SGHNT and CDR2 YYREEE come from the germline V gene (reference sequence). The CDR3 extends over 15 amino acids. The Seattle site enrolled patients during active infection and followed them longitudinally. The sample is drawn from a study of blood T cell repertoires in COVID-19. Overall study context: PBMCs, B-cell-depleted T cells, or T cells were the source of the cDNA or gDNA that made up the material.

This TCR was recovered from a woman aged 45-65 years with COVID-19, enrolled during active disease. This chain connects TRBV5-4 to TRBJ2-1; 11 bases are shared with TRBD2. The sequenced sample was peripheral blood. The CDR3 DNA follows: TGTGCCAGCAGCCCAAAGGGACTAGCGGACAATGAGCAGTTCTTC. Its translation: CASSPKGLADNEQFF. Full variable domain (remainder filled in from reference TRBV5-4 and TRBJ2-1): ETGVTQSPTHLIKTRGQQVTLRCSSQSGHNTVSWYQQALGQGPQFIFQYYREEENGRGNFPPRFSGLQFPNYSSELNVNALELDDSALYLCASSPKGLADNEQFFGPGTRLTVL.